Below are 12 T cell receptor beta chains sequenced from a single sample in a study of vaccination and CD4 T cells after COVID-19. Sequence data for DNA of cultured CD4+ T cells were generated by the Oncomine TCR Beta short-read assay. TCRdb independently ran MiXCR on the PCR reads; one entry per CDR3 protein. Of around 12,000 distinct CDR3 sequences in the sample, about three quarters were seen once. Sample treatment: approximately 11-day PBMC culture with coronavirus spike peptide pools or control peptides (ViraFEST assay). Their antigen targets remain unknown. Sequencing was carried out using CD4+ T cells from blood, cultured in vitro. These receptors were collected from a human donor who had recovered from COVID-19.

The chain employs TRBV21-1 and TRBJ2-4; TRBD2 reflects the table's D call only, with no check against the DNA. TRBV21-1 corresponds to a pseudogene. There are 18 residues in the CDR3. The CDR3 protein is CASSKVGTSGRAKNIQYF. The CDR3 bases are TGTGCCAGCAGCAAAGTCGGAACCAGCGGAAGAGCCAAAAACATTCAGTACTTC.

V usage is TRBV6-2 or TRBV6-3 and J usage is TRBJ1-6; D perhaps matches TRBD1 (5 bases). Deletions cut 6 bases from V and 7 bases from J, with 16 bases between. This CDR3 is 15 amino acids long. Germline assignment: CDR1 MNHEY and CDR2 SVGEGT. This chain's CDR3 is CASSPFPAGNSPLHF. The CDR3 DNA is TGTGCCAGCAGCCCGTTTCCCGCAGGGAATTCACCCCTCCACTTT.

This chain uses TRBV30 with TRBJ1-6; D possibly corresponds to TRBD1 (6 bases). The CDR3 runs to 15 residues. Germline CDR1 and CDR2: GTSNPN and SVGIG (reference sequence). Deletions cut 2 bases from V and 7 bases from J, with 15 bases between. CDR3 sequence reads: CAWSPHRVRNSPLHF. As DNA, the CDR3 is TGTGCCTGGAGTCCCCACAGGGTTAGGAATTCACCCCTCCACTTT.

V usage is TRBV19 and J usage is TRBJ1-5, with 7 bases that match TRBD1. Germline CDR1 reads LNHDA; CDR2 reads SQIVND (reference sequence). Losses at the gene ends were 5 bases for V and 2 bases for J; bases not matched to a gene: 3. This CDR3 region has 14 residues. The CDR3 sequence is CASSPGTGNQPQHF. CDR3 in DNA: TGTGCCAGTAGTCCCGGGACAGGCAATCAGCCCCAGCATTTT.

This chain links TRBV18 with TRBJ2-3; D ambiguous. In germline, CDR1 is KGHSH, CDR2 LQKENI. V was clipped by 6 bases and J by 0 bases, with 4 bases between them. This CDR3 spans 12 amino acids. The CDR3 region is CASSRSTDTQYF. In nucleotides, the CDR3 is TGTGCCAGCTCCCGAAGCACAGATACGCAGTATTTT. Based on the CDR3 plus reference TRBV18 and TRBJ2-3, the full variable domain is NAGVMQNPRHLVRRRGQEARLRCSPMKGHSHVYWYRQLPEEGLKFMVYLQKENIIDESGMPKERFSAEFPKEGPSILRIQQVVRGDSAAYFCASSRSTDTQYFGPGTRLTVL.

The rearrangement uses TRBV28 and TRBJ2-5; D unclear. The CDR3 has 20 amino acids. Germline V lookup: CDR1 MDHEN, CDR2 SYDVKM. V dropped 2 bases and J dropped 2 bases, with 27 bases sitting between them. The CDR3 region has the DNA TGTGCCAGCAGTTTAAGAGTATGGGCCTCGGTCTATCGAGGTCAAGAGACCCAGTACTTC. It specifies CASSLRVWASVYRGQETQYF.

CDR3 sequence: CAWSRVALSYEQYF. DNA for the CDR3: TGTGCCTGGAGTAGAGTAGCGCTCTCCTACGAGCAGTACTTC. The chain couples TRBV30 to TRBJ2-7, with D perhaps TRBD2 (5 bases). CDR1 is GTSNPN, CDR2 SVGIG, per germline (reference sequence). Trimming stripped 2 bases from V and 0 bases from J, with 11 bases between. CDR3 length: 14 residues.

This clonotype is a singleton in its sample. The chain combines TRBV30 with TRBJ1-5; D is uncertain. The CDR3 has 15 amino acids. V was pared by 0 bases and J by 7 bases, with 16 bases between. The germline V gene has CDR1 GTSNPN and CDR2 SVGIG (reference sequence). This CDR3 is CAWSVGRLIRQPQHF. The CDR3, as DNA: TGTGCCTGGAGTGTAGGGAGATTGATTCGGCAGCCCCAGCATTTT.

The chain recombines TRBV10-3 with TRBJ1-1; D gene uncertain. Germline CDR1 ENHRY, CDR2 SYGVKD. Between the trimmed V and J ends, which lost 0 bases and 9 bases, there was a span of 5 bases. This CDR3 spans 11 amino acids. CDR3 DNA sequence: TGTGCCATCAGTGAGTCGCTCCAAGCTTTCTTT. It codes for CAISESLQAFF.

V and J are TRBV28 and TRBJ1-1; tentative D call: TRBD1 (6 bases). The V gene lost 5 bases and the J gene lost 10 bases, with 23 bases spanning the gap. This CDR3 is built from 15 residues. CDR1 MDHEN and CDR2 SYDVKM come from the germline V gene. CDR3 DNA: TGTGCCAGCAGTAAAGCCGGGGGGGCTTGGGGGGTAGCTTTCTTT. It translates to CASSKAGGAWGVAFF.

V is TRBV20-1 and J is TRBJ2-2, with D possibly TRBD2 on 5 matching bases. The V and J ends lost 5 bases and 3 bases respectively, with 16 bases between them. Germline assignment: CDR1 DFQATT and CDR2 SNEGSKA (reference sequence). The CDR3 is 15 amino acids. CDR3 region: CSAGRLTSYTGELFF. CDR3 nucleotides: TGCAGTGCTGGCCGACTAACCTCATACACCGGGGAGCTGTTTTTT.

This rearrangement joins TRBV27 to TRBJ1-1; D remains ambiguous. Germline V lookup: CDR1 MNHEY, CDR2 SMNVEV (reference sequence). Trimming took 5 bases from V and 1 from J, leaving 5 bases between them. The CDR3 consists of 12 residues. The CDR3 spells CASSRSNTEAFF. CDR3 DNA sequence: TGTGCCAGCAGTCGCTCGAACACTGAAGCTTTCTTT.